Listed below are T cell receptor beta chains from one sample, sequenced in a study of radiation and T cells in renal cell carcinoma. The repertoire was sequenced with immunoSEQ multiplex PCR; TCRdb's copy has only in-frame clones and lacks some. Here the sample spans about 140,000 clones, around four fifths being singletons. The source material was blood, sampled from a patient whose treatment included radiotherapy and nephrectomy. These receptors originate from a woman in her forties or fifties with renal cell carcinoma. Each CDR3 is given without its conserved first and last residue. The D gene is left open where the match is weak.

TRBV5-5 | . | ASSLSRNPSYEQY
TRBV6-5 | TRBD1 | AKARRDRSYNEQF
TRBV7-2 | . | ASTKAGSYEQY
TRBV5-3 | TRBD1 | ARSFTRGGGNTEAF
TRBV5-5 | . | ASSLDRVYEQY
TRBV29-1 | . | SVGVSGNTIY
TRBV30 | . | AWSYRRTGKYSNQPQH
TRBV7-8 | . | ASSWTAGANVLT
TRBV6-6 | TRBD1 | ASSPHRGRGTEAF
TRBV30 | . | AWGWTNTGELF
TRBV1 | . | TSSQEPSTSGYT
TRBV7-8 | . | ASSFSLQFPDSNYGYT
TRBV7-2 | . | ASSFEDYGYT
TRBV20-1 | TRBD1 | SARDRGEAF
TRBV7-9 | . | ASSQDIFRANVLT
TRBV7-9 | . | ASSPDRWNTEAF
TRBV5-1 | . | ASSLELTGELF
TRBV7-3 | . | ASSLPAGRGNNEQF
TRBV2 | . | ASSDMGTEAF
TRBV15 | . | ATSRDPQTYEQY
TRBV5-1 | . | ASSLVPGMNTEAF
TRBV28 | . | ASSLAGYQETQY
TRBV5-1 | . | ASSLWVDPTDTQY
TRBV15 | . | ATSRVRENEQF
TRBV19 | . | ASMTRNANYGYT
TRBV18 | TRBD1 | ASSPTGTGGNQPQH
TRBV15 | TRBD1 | ATSRDRGSYEQY
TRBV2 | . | ASSPSVSPNTEAF
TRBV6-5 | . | ASTARWGGYT